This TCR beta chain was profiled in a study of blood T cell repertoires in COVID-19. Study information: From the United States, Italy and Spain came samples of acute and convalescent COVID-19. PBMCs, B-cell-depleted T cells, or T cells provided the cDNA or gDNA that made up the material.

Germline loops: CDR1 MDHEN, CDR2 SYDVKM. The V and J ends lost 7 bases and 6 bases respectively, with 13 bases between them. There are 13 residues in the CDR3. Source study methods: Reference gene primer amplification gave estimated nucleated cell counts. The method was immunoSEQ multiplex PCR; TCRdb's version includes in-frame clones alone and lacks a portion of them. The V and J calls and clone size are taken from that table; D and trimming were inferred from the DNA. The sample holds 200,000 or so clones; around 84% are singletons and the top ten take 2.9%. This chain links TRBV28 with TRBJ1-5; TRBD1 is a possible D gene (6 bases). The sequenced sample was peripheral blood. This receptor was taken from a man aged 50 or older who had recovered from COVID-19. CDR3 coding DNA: TGTGCCAGCACCTCGGACAGTCTTCAGCCCCAGCATTTT. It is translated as CASTSDSLQPQHF. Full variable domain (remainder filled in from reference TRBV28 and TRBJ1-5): DVKVTQSSRYLVKRTGEKVFLECVQDMDHENMFWYRQDPGLGLRLIYFSYDVKMKEKGDIPEGYSVSREKKERFSLILESASTNQTSMYLCASTSDSLQPQHFGDGTRLSIL.